This T cell receptor beta chain derives from a study of read filtering for tumor transcriptome and immune sequencing. Germline CDR1 and CDR2: MNHNY and SVGAGI (reference sequence). The CDR3 extends over 15 amino acids. V was clipped by 5 bases and J by 7 bases; unmatched bases: 10. This library used approximately 370 ng RNA and molecular barcoded adaptors spanning alpha/delta and beta/gamma chains. Via MiXCR, TCRdb re-called the reads, giving one row per CDR3 protein. This sample has tens of thousands of distinct CDR3 sequences; 20% to 25% occur once, and the top ten carry 9.5% to 12%. The sequence was obtained from a donor aged 40 or older with multiple myeloma. J is TRBJ1-5 and V is TRBV6-6; TRBD1 agrees at 8 bases. Sequences were obtained from a population of CD138-negative cells sorted from bone marrow. CDR3 bases: TGTGCCAGCAGTCCCCCAGGACAGGGTGGCCAGCCCCAGCATTTT. Amino acids: CASSPPGQGGQPQHF.